The present entry profiles one T cell receptor beta chain with its context. The data originate from a study of radiation and T cells in renal cell carcinoma. Assay used: immunoSEQ multiplex PCR; TCRdb lists only in-frame clones, some missing. The sample lists 150,000 or so clones; over 75% were seen once. Specified time point: baseline pretreatment blood. Specified treatment: 15 Gy SBRT to primary tumor, nephrectomy 4 weeks later. Per germline, CDR1 LNHDA and CDR2 SQIVND (reference sequence). V was pared by 6 bases and J by 4 bases, with 22 bases between. The CDR3 extends over 18 amino acids. The TCR sequence derives from a woman in her 50s with renal cell carcinoma. The sequences come from blood, collected from a patient whose treatment included radiotherapy and nephrectomy. The chain links TRBV19 to TRBJ1-6, with D maybe TRBD1 (5 bases). The DNA of the CDR3 is TGTGCCAGTAGCATGGGACCTCCTTCTAGCCTTTATAATTCACCCCTCCACTTT. Protein product: CASSMGPPSSLYNSPLHF.